Below are 17 T cell receptor beta chains sequenced from a single sample in a study of T cells in Graves' hyperthyroidism and ophthalmopathy. TCR beta CDR3 regions were amplified from RNA. RT-PCR in the first round (using the HTBI primer set) targeted the TCR CDR3. In TCRdb, the multiplex PCR reads were re-called with MiXCR into one record per CDR3 protein. The data contain a few hundred thousand distinct CDR3 sequences, 14% to 15% of them singletons. The material sequenced was blood. These receptors all stem from a woman between 40 and 50 years old with Graves' hyperthyroidism that later progressed to Graves' ophthalmopathy.

This clonotype was seen only a few times. This sequence joins TRBV19 and TRBJ1-1, with TRBD1 as a possible D gene (6 bases). The V gene's germline CDR1 is LNHDA and CDR2 SQIVND (reference sequence). Trimming stripped 4 bases from V and 0 bases from J, with 9 bases between. The length of the CDR3 is 14 residues. CDR3 loop: CASSKTGLNTEAFF. CDR3 nucleotide sequence: TGTGCCAGTAGTAAAACAGGGCTGAACACTGAAGCTTTCTTT. Complete variable domain (other parts from reference TRBV19 and TRBJ1-1): DGGITQSPKYLFRKEGQNVTLSCEQNLNHDAMYWYRQDPGQGLRLIYYSQIVNDFQKGDIAEGYSVSREKKESFPLTVTSAQKNPTAFYLCASSKTGLNTEAFFGQGTRLTVV.

This clonotype was seen at least ten times. This sequence joins TRBV10-2 and TRBJ2-3, with D possibly being TRBD1 (5 bases). Germline CDR1 WSHSY, CDR2 SAAADI. The CDR3 loop spans 17 amino acids. V dropped 4 bases and J dropped 2 bases, with 19 bases sitting between them. In DNA, the CDR3 is TGCGCCAGCAGTGGACCCCTGCGCAGGGCAATCACAGATACGCAGTATTTT. This translates into CASSGPLRRAITDTQYF.

This clonotype was detected ten times or more. The rearrangement joins TRBV13 to TRBJ2-3; D is unresolved. The length of the CDR3 is 17 residues. CDR1 and CDR2 from the germline V gene are PRHDT and FYEKMQ (reference sequence). V lost 5 bases, J lost 3 bases, and 21 bases lay in between. The CDR3 region has the DNA TGTGCCAGCAGCGTGTTGGGTGGGCTACCGAAAACAGATACGCAGTATTTT. This codes for CASSVLGGLPKTDTQYF.

This clonotype was detected many times. The chain is built from TRBV5-1 and TRBJ2-3; D ambiguous. Per the germline V gene, CDR1 is SGHRS and CDR2 is YFSETQ. The CDR3 extends over 15 amino acids. V lost 0 bases, J lost 0 bases, and 8 bases lay in between. CDR3 DNA sequence: TGCGCCAGCAGCTTGGACCAGGCTAGCACAGATACGCAGTATTTT. Protein sequence: CASSLDQASTDTQYF.

The chain carries TRBV5-1 and TRBJ2-5, with D hard to call. The CDR3 totals 14 residues. Trimming removed 0 bases from V and 2 bases from J, with 8 bases in between. Germline values: CDR1 SGHRS, CDR2 YFSETQ. This CDR3 reads CASSLADTQETQYF. The CDR3 DNA reads TGCGCCAGCAGCTTGGCAGATACTCAAGAGACCCAGTACTTC. Full variable domain (outside the CDR3, taken from reference TRBV5-1 and TRBJ2-5): KAGVTQTPRYLIKTRGQQVTLSCSPISGHRSVSWYQQTPGQGLQFLFEYFSETQRNKGNFPGRFSGRQFSNSRSEMNVSTLELGDSALYLCASSLADTQETQYFGPGTRLLVL.

This clonotype was detected many times. The rearrangement links TRBV7-3 to TRBJ2-5; TRBD1 agrees at 9 bases. V lost 5 bases, J lost 7 bases, and 8 bases stayed unmatched. The CDR3 spans 14 residues. The V gene's germline CDR1 is SGHTA and CDR2 FQGTGA. The CDR3 reads CASSLGQGLATQYF. For the CDR3, the DNA is TGTGCCAGCAGCCTAGGACAGGGGCTGGCGACCCAGTACTTC.

This clonotype has ten or more counts. The chain uses TRBV7-9 and TRBJ2-2, with D tentatively TRBD1 (5 bases). Germline CDR1 reads SEHNR; CDR2 reads FQNEAQ (reference sequence). Trimming took 4 bases from V and 4 from J, leaving 16 bases between them. The CDR3 runs to 16 residues. CDR3 residues: CASSSLFRDGTGELFF. The DNA for the CDR3 is TGTGCCAGCAGCTCCCTCTTCAGGGATGGCACCGGGGAGCTGTTTTTT.

This clonotype has at least ten counts. V is TRBV19 and J is TRBJ1-1; 8 nucleotides align to TRBD1. The CDR3 is made up of 14 amino acids. Germline V CDR1 and CDR2: LNHDA, SQIVND (reference sequence). With V trimmed by 7 bases and J by 7 bases, 11 bases remained unmatched. CDR3 in DNA: TGTGCCAGTATTAAGAGGACAGGGCCCAGTGAAGCTTTCTTT. It translates to CASIKRTGPSEAFF.

This clonotype was observed a handful of times. This may be a read error, as it is one base from a much larger clone. The J gene is TRBJ1-1, the V gene TRBV28, with D tentatively TRBD1 (6 bases). CDR3 length equals 15 residues. The germline gives CDR1 MDHEN, CDR2 SYDVKM. The CDR3 reads CVSSTRRGGNTEAFF. For the CDR3, the DNA is TGTGTCAGCAGTACCCGGAGGGGGGGGAACACTGAAGCTTTCTTT.

This sequence joins TRBV5-1 and TRBJ1-2; possible D gene TRBD1, 6 bases. The germline V gene has CDR1 SGHRS and CDR2 YFSETQ. V lost 0 bases and J 3 bases, leaving 12 bases between the germline ends. The length of the CDR3 is 15 residues. This CDR3 reads CASSLGRGGDYGYTF. The CDR3 DNA is TGCGCCAGCAGCTTGGGCAGGGGCGGCGACTATGGCTACACCTTC.

In its sample, this clonotype was seen many times. The chain recombines TRBV28 with TRBJ1-4; a weak D match, TRBD1 (5 bases). Trimming took off 4 bases at V and 8 bases at J, with 11 bases between the two ends. In germline, CDR1 is MDHEN, CDR2 SYDVKM. This CDR3 is 13 amino acids long. This CDR3 reads CASSSGTAEKLFF. CDR3 bases: TGTGCCAGCAGTTCCGGGACGGCGGAAAAACTGTTTTTT.

About this clonotype itself: This may be a read error: a much more frequent sequence differs by one nucleotide. V is TRBV18 and J is TRBJ2-6; D may be TRBD2 (7 bases). This CDR3 comprises 15 residues. Per germline, CDR1 KGHSH and CDR2 LQKENI. This CDR3 reads CASSPPEGGGNVLTF. The CDR3 nucleotides read TGTGCCAGCTCACCACCAGAGGGGGGGGGCAACGTCCTGACTTTC.

This clonotype was seen at least ten times. The chain joins TRBV29-1 to TRBJ1-4; D is ambiguous. The CDR3 contains 13 residues. The germline V gene encodes CDR1 SQVTM and CDR2 ANQGSEA. Trimming stripped 2 bases from V and 4 bases from J, with 8 bases between. The CDR3 reads CSVETSDNEKLFF. CDR3 coding DNA: TGCAGCGTTGAAACAAGCGATAATGAAAAACTGTTTTTT.

This clonotype was recorded at least ten times. The J gene is TRBJ2-7, the V gene TRBV2, with 7 bases identical to TRBD2. The CDR3 has 15 residues. Germline assignment: CDR1 SNHLY and CDR2 FYNNEI. V was clipped by 10 bases and J by 5 bases; unmatched bases: 17. The CDR3 protein is CATQGLADNYDEQYF. CDR3 nucleotides: TGTGCCACCCAAGGGCTAGCGGATAATTACGACGAGCAGTACTTC.

This clonotype was found many times. V and J are TRBV6-1 and TRBJ1-2, with 7 bases lining up with TRBD1. This CDR3 is 13 amino acids long. Germline trimming cut 6 bases from V and 10 bases from J; bases unmatched to any gene: 11. Looked up from germline, CDR1 is MNHNS and CDR2 is SASEGT. The CDR3 sequence is CASSLDGTDPYTF. As DNA, the CDR3 is TGTGCCAGCAGCCTAGATGGGACAGACCCCTACACCTTC.

This clonotype was seen ten or more times. The DNA of the CDR3 is TGTGCCAGCAGTTTGAAGTCTTTTTCGGACATTTCCTACGAGCAGTACTTC. Protein sequence: CASSLKSFSDISYEQYF. V and J are TRBV28 and TRBJ2-7; a possible D gene is TRBD1 (5 bases). Trimming pared 3 bases from V and 1 base from J, leaving 19 bases between. Germline V CDR1 and CDR2: MDHEN, SYDVKM. This CDR3 spans 17 amino acids.

Of note for this clonotype: The DNA is left out, because the CDR3 cannot be placed on it with certainty; the CDR3 is given as TCRdb lists it. This CDR3 reads CASSSFRLRFGAGTSGYEQFF. This chain links TRBV2 with TRBJ2-1; the table assigns TRBD2, which was not confirmed against the DNA. The CDR3 numbers 21 amino acids, ends counted. The germline V gene has CDR1 SNHLY and CDR2 FYNNEI.